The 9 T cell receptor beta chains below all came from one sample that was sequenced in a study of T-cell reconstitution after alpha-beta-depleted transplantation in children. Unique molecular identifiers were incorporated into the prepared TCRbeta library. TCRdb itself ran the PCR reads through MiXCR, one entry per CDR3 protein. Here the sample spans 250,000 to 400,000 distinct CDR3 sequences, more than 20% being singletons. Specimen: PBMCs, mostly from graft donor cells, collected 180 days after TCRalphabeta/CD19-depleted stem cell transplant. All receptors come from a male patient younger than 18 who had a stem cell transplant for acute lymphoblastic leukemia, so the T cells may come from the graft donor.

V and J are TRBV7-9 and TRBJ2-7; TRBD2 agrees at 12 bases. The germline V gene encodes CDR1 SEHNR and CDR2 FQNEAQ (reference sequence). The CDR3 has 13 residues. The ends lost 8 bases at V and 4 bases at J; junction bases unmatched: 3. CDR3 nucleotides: TGTGCCAGCGAGACTAGCGGGAGTTACGAGCAGTACTTC. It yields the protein CASETSGSYEQYF.

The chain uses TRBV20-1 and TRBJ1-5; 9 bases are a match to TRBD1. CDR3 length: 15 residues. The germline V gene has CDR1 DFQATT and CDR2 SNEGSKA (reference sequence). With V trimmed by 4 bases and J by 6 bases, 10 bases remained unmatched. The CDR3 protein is CSAKSQGTGSQPQHF. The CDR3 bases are TGCAGTGCTAAGTCGCAAGGGACAGGGAGTCAGCCCCAGCATTTT.

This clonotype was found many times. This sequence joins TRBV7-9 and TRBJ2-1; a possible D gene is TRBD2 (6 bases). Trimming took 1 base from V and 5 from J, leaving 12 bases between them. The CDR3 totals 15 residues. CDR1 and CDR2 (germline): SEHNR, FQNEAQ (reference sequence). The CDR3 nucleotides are TGTGCCAGCAGCTTAGGAATAGCGGCACACAATGAGCAGTTCTTC. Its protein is CASSLGIAAHNEQFF.

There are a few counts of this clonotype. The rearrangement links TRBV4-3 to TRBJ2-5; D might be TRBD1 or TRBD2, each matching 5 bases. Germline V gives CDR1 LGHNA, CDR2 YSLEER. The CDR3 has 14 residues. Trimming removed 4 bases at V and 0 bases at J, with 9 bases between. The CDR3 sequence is CASSPRDHQETQYF. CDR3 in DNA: TGCGCCAGCAGCCCTCGGGACCACCAAGAGACCCAGTACTTC.

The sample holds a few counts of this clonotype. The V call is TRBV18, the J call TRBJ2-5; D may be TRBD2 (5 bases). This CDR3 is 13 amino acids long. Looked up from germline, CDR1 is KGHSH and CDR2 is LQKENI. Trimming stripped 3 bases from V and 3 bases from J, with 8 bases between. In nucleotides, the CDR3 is TGTGCCAGCTCACCCCGGGGAAAAGAGACCCAGTACTTC. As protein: CASSPRGKETQYF.

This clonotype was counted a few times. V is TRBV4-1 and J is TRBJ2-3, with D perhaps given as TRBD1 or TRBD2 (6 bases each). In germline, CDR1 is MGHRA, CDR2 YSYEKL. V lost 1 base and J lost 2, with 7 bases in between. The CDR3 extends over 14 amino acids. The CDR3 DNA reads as TGCGCCAGCAGCCAAGGGGGGGCCACAGATACGCAGTATTTT. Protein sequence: CASSQGGATDTQYF.

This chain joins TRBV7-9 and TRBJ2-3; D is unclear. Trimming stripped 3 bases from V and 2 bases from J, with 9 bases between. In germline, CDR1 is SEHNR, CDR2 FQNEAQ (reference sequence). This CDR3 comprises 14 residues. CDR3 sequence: CASSFGQFTDTQYF. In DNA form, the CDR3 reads TGTGCCAGCAGCTTCGGGCAGTTCACAGATACGCAGTATTTT.

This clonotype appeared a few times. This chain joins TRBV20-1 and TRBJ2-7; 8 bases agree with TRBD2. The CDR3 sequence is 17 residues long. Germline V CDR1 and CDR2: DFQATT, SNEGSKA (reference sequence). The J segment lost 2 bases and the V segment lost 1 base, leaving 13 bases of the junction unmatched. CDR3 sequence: CSARAGGPDLPTYEQYF. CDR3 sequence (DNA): TGCAGTGCTAGAGCGGGAGGGCCCGATCTCCCTACCTACGAGCAGTACTTC.

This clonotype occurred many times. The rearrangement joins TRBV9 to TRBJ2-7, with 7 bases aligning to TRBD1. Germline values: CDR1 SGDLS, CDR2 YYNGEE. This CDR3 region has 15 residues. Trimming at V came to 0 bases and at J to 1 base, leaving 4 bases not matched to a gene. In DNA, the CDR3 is TGTGCCAGCAGCGTAGCGACAGGGTATTCCTACGAGCAGTACTTC. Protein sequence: CASSVATGYSYEQYF. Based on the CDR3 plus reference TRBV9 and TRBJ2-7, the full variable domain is DSGVTQTPKHLITATGQRVTLRCSPRSGDLSVYWYQQSLDQGLQFLIQYYNGEERAKGNILERFSAQQFPDLHSELNLSSLELGDSALYFCASSVATGYSYEQYFGPGTRLTVT.